Below are 12 T cell receptor beta chains sequenced from a single sample in a study of blood T cell repertoires in COVID-19. Clones were sequenced by immunoSEQ multiplex PCR, and TCRdb holds only the in-frame ones, with some missing. The table includes 220,000 or so clones, about 86% detected once. Material for sequencing was peripheral blood. The receptor source for this set is an older woman with acute or convalescent COVID-19.

The sample holds one count of this clone. The J gene is TRBJ2-7, the V gene TRBV9; TRBD2 is a possible D gene (5 bases). Germline loops: CDR1 SGDLS, CDR2 YYNGEE. V lost 1 base, J lost 2 bases, and 16 bases lay in between. The CDR3 spans 16 residues. The CDR3 sequence: CASSVSSSELAYEQYF. For the CDR3, the DNA is TGTGCCAGCAGCGTAAGTTCGTCGGAACTAGCCTACGAGCAGTACTTC.

The chain combines TRBV19 with TRBJ1-5, with 7 bases aligning to TRBD1. The junction had 5 bases not matched to a gene; V was cut back by 5 bases and J by 4 bases. The CDR3 spans 14 residues. Germline CDR1 and CDR2: LNHDA and SQIVND (reference sequence). CDR3 sequence (DNA): TGTGCCAGTAGTCGCCGGGACAGAAATCAGCCCCAGCATTTT. Its translation: CASSRRDRNQPQHF.

V and J are TRBV9 and TRBJ1-2, with 8 positions matching TRBD1. V lost 3 bases and J lost 6; bases outside the gene matches: 13. There are 16 residues in the CDR3. Germline lookup yields CDR1 SGDLS and CDR2 YYNGEE. The CDR3 nucleotides read TGTGCCAGCAGCGGGTTTGTGGGACAGGTCCTTGATGGCTACACCTTC. Residues: CASSGFVGQVLDGYTF.

This clone was observed once. The chain carries TRBV2 and TRBJ1-5; D not certain. The V end lost 4 bases, the J end lost 1 base, and 8 bases lay between the germline ends. There are 14 residues in the CDR3. Germline V gene sequence: CDR1 SNHLY, CDR2 FYNNEI. The chain's CDR3 is CASSVQTSNQPQHF. The CDR3 DNA reads as TGTGCCAGCAGTGTCCAGACAAGCAATCAGCCCCAGCATTTT.

This rearrangement joins TRBV5-1 to TRBJ2-7; 10 bases fit TRBD1. There are 13 residues in the CDR3. The V segment lost 4 bases and the J segment 7 bases; nucleotides outside the gene matches: 5. Germline V gene data show CDR1 as SGHRS and CDR2 as YFSETQ. This chain's CDR3 is CASSAWTGGEQYF. The CDR3 region has the DNA TGCGCCAGCAGCGCCTGGACAGGGGGAGAGCAGTACTTC. Looking up the rest from reference TRBV5-1 and TRBJ2-7 gives the full variable domain: KAGVTQTPRYLIKTRGQQVTLSCSPISGHRSVSWYQQTPGQGLQFLFEYFSETQRNKGNFPGRFSGRQFSNSRSEMNVSTLELGDSALYLCASSAWTGGEQYFGPGTRLTVT.

The chain recombines TRBV11-2 with TRBJ1-4; D may be TRBD1 (5 bases). The V gene lost 3 bases and the J gene lost 0 bases, with 17 bases spanning the gap. The CDR3 totals 18 residues. CDR1 is SGHAT and CDR2 is FQNNGV in the germline V gene. CDR3 DNA sequence: TGTGCCAGCAGCTTTCCCCCCCAGGGATATTCAACTAATGAAAAACTGTTTTTT. Its translation is CASSFPPQGYSTNEKLFF. Variable domain in full (rest from reference TRBV11-2 and TRBJ1-4): EAGVAQSPRYKIIEKRQSVAFWCNPISGHATLYWYQQILGQGPKLLIQFQNNGVVDDSQLPKDRFSAERLKGVDSTLKIQPAKLEDSAVYLCASSFPPQGYSTNEKLFFGSGTQLSVL.

This clone was counted between two and nine times. This chain joins TRBV12-2 and TRBJ1-5; the D call of TRBD1 is as the table states it, not checked on the DNA. TRBV12-2 is flagged as a pseudogene. This CDR3 is built from 15 residues. CDR3 sequence (DNA): TGTGCAAGTCGCTCTTTTAAGACAGGGTTTCAGCCCCAGCATTTT. Translated, it gives CASRSFKTGFQPQHF.

The chain couples TRBV27 to TRBJ2-1; D is perhaps TRBD1 (5 bases). This CDR3 contains 14 residues. From germline, CDR1 is MNHEY and CDR2 SMNVEV (reference sequence). The V gene lost 10 bases and the J gene lost 6 bases, with 19 bases spanning the gap. The CDR3 sequence: CATTPRGQSNEQFF. The CDR3, as DNA: TGTGCCACCACCCCCAGAGGACAAAGCAATGAGCAGTTCTTC.

The chain uses TRBV3-1 (or the pseudogene TRBV3-2) and TRBJ1-3; D unresolved. Trimming shortened V by 4 bases and J by 0 bases, and 10 bases separated the two germline ends. The germline gives CDR1 LGHDT, CDR2 YNNKEL (reference sequence). The CDR3 extends over 15 amino acids. The CDR3 here is CASSPTGYSGNTIYF. The CDR3 DNA reads as TGTGCCAGCAGCCCGACCGGGTACTCTGGAAACACCATATATTTT.

The genes are TRBV6-5 and TRBJ2-1; D is perhaps TRBD2 (7 bases). CDR1 is MNHEY and CDR2 is SVGAGI in the germline V gene. The CDR3 is made up of 15 amino acids. V lost 6 bases, J lost 3 bases, and 15 bases lay in between. The CDR3 bases are TGTGCCAGCAGCCCGACGGGGGGCATCTACAATGAGCAGTTCTTC. Protein: CASSPTGGIYNEQFF.

The V call is TRBV30, the J call TRBJ1-3; D gene uncertain. V was shortened by 3 bases and J by 4 bases, with 4 bases between the two germline ends. Germline CDR1 and CDR2: GTSNPN and SVGIG (reference sequence). This CDR3 is built from 11 residues. CDR3 sequence: CAWSRGNTIYF. DNA of the CDR3: TGTGCCTGGAGCAGAGGAAACACCATATATTTT.

This clone was picked up one time. The rearrangement uses TRBV3-1 (or the pseudogene TRBV3-2) and TRBJ1-2; 10 bases line up with TRBD1. The junction had 4 bases not matched to a gene; V was cut back by 5 bases and J by 4 bases. Germline V gene sequence: CDR1 LGHDT, CDR2 YNNKEL (reference sequence). The CDR3 runs 14 residues. The CDR3 coding sequence is TGTGCCAGCAGCGCTCGGGACAGGGGCTATGGCTACACCTTC. Its translation: CASSARDRGYGYTF.